The rows below give T cell receptor beta chains drawn from one sample of a study of T cells expressing NK-cell markers. TCRdb re-called the 5' RACE reads, yielding one record per CDR3 amino acid sequence without DNA. Reported are a few hundred thousand distinct CDR3 sequences; the ten largest clones contain 0.3% to 0.45%. Material for sequencing was blood T cells: a sorted CD56 or NKG2C T cell subset, CD4+ or CD8+ T cells, or bulk PBMC T cells (not recorded which). The source is a man aged 18 to 29 in good health. CDR3s include the opening cysteine and the closing phenylalanine or tryptophan.

J gene | V gene | CDR3 protein
TRBJ1-4 | TRBV10-3 | CASRTGGDEKLFF
TRBJ2-7 | TRBV25-1 | CASSEYIGYEQYF
TRBJ1-5 | TRBV5-1 | CASSLDRGAQPQHF
TRBJ2-2 | TRBV6-1 | CASRTSGSTGELFF
TRBJ2-2 | TRBV12-3/TRBV12-4 | CANDAPDRANTGELFF
TRBJ1-1 | TRBV19 | CASSSETQNTEAFF
TRBJ2-7 | TRBV28 | CASSLPIPYEQYF
TRBJ2-1 | TRBV11-2 | CASSRTSGRLRGVEQFF
TRBJ2-3 | TRBV6-5 | CASSRGTSGSTDTQYF
TRBJ1-6 | TRBV5-1 | CASSLSPDRDSPLHF
TRBJ2-1 | TRBV24-1 | CATTVPFEQFF
TRBJ2-7 | TRBV7-2 | CASSLAHSSYEQYF
TRBJ2-1 | TRBV28 | CASSWSSYNEQFF
TRBJ2-2 | TRBV29-1 | CSVNRDRVDGELFF
TRBJ2-1 | TRBV10-2 | CASKGLSGSSYNEQFF
TRBJ2-2 | TRBV12-3/TRBV12-4 | CASSPTSAGELFF
TRBJ2-7 | TRBV29-1 | CSVWTSVAYEQYF
TRBJ2-1 | TRBV6-1 | CASRRGPTVNEQFF
TRBJ1-2 | TRBV6-2/TRBV6-3 | CASSLRFPRRTSNYGYTF
TRBJ1-1 | TRBV10-3 | CAISADRGTEAFF
TRBJ2-7 | TRBV29-1 | CSVRQGTTYEQYF
TRBJ1-5 | TRBV5-1 | CASSEQTDQPQHF
TRBJ2-6 | TRBV10-3 | CAITPRQGSGANVLTF
TRBJ2-7 | TRBV20-1 | CSARRQAEQYF
TRBJ1-1 | TRBV29-1 | CSVAGVQGGLGTEAFF
TRBJ1-1 | TRBV15 | CATTVRDNTEAFF
TRBJ2-3 | TRBV11-2 | CASSLALSSTDTQYF
TRBJ2-6 | TRBV29-1 | CSVDPILGGANVLTF
TRBJ2-2 | TRBV2 | CASTEGRTGELFF
TRBJ2-5 | TRBV20-1 | CSATRTSGRATETQYF
TRBJ2-1 | TRBV24-1 | CATSLSGVGNEQFF
TRBJ2-6 | TRBV6-2/TRBV6-3 | CASSTGQGGSGANVLTF
TRBJ2-2 | TRBV18 | CASSPLHSTGELFF
TRBJ1-1 | TRBV29-1 | CSVESGRGLGELTEAFF
TRBJ1-5 | TRBV10-3 | CAIGGGSNQPQHF
TRBJ1-2 | TRBV6-1 | CASSATGTYGYTF
TRBJ2-5 | TRBV28 | CASSLSWGRGTQYF
TRBJ2-5 | TRBV5-1 | CASSLADSGRGETQYF
TRBJ2-7 | TRBV12-3/TRBV12-4 | CASSPNGRKCYEQYF
TRBJ2-7 | TRBV5-1 | CASGADGDGLFMEQYF
TRBJ1-6 | TRBV5-1 | CASSSQGDDSPLHF
TRBJ1-6 | TRBV11-2 | CASSLGQRANSPLHF
TRBJ1-1 | TRBV6-5 | CASSYKRGDGYTEAFF
TRBJ1-5 | TRBV7-9 | CASSLDGGLNQPQHF
TRBJ2-3 | TRBV20-1 | CSAQTSGSWDTQYF
TRBJ2-1 | TRBV18 | CASSPRTSGGTYNEQFF
TRBJ2-3 | TRBV5-1 | CASSLWTDSTDTQYF
TRBJ2-5 | TRBV5-1 | CASSRDLQETQYF
TRBJ1-1 | TRBV29-1 | CSVEGGLGTEAFF
TRBJ2-1 | TRBV6-5 | CASSYGSTYNEQFF
TRBJ2-1 | TRBV27 | CASSLVRAGGPGRTFNEQFF
TRBJ1-2 | TRBV18 | CASSPDTAIGYTF